Listed below are T cell receptor beta chains from one sample, sequenced in a study of Tregs in tolerant kidney transplant recipients. The method was immunoSEQ multiplex PCR; TCRdb's version includes in-frame clones alone and lacks a portion of them. The table records 200,000 to 300,000 clones, 80% to 85% of them present only once. Sequenced input: CD4+ T cells from blood. Source of these receptors: a human donor in good health. Each CDR3 is given with its conserved first and last residue. A D gene is named only where the DNA matches it firmly. Size is stated for part of the rows, as once, few or many counts, or as a class when the clone is expanded.

v_gene,j_gene,abundance,d_gene,CDR3nt,CDR3aa
TRBV30,TRBJ1-2,.,TRBD1,TGTGCCTGGAGTCCAGGGGGCTATGGCTACACCTTC,CAWSPGGYGYTF
TRBV19,TRBJ2-4,.,.,TGTGCCAGTAGTGCCCCCCCGGGGAATCGAGCCAAAAACATTCAGTACTTC,CASSAPPGNRAKNIQYF
TRBV19,TRBJ2-2,.,TRBD2,TGTGCCAGTAGTATACTGGGGGGGACAGCCGCGGGGCTAGCGGGAGGCACCGGGGAGCTGTTTTTT,CASSILGGTAAGLAGGTGELFF
TRBV6-4,TRBJ2-7,.,TRBD1,TGTGCCAGCACCCCCCTCCGGGACAGTATCTACGAGCAGTACTTC,CASTPLRDSIYEQYF
TRBV30,TRBJ2-3,.,TRBD1,TGTGCCTGGACCCGACAGGGCCTCATCACAGATACGCAGTATTTT,CAWTRQGLITDTQYF
TRBV11-1,TRBJ2-7,.,.,TGTGCCAGCAGCTTACGGGGGATATACGAGCAGTACTTC,CASSLRGIYEQYF
TRBV4-1,TRBJ2-1,.,TRBD2,TGCGCCAGCAGCCAACAACTAGCGGACTCCTACAATGAGCAGTTCTTC,CASSQQLADSYNEQFF
TRBV5-1,TRBJ2-1,.,.,TGCGCCAGCAGCTACCAGCGGAGCTCCTACAATGAGCAGTTCTTC,CASSYQRSSYNEQFF
TRBV19,TRBJ1-1,.,TRBD1,TGTGCCAGTAGTCCGGGGACAGGGGGGACGGTAAGGACTGAAGCTTTCTTT,CASSPGTGGTVRTEAFF
TRBV27,TRBJ1-1,.,TRBD1,TGTGCCAGCAGTCCCACGGACAGGGACACTGAAGCTTTCTTT,CASSPTDRDTEAFF
TRBV7-2,TRBJ2-3,.,TRBD2,TGTGCCAGCAGCCAACTAGCGGGGGGGGCAGCTACGCAGTATTTT,CASSQLAGGAATQYF
TRBV19,TRBJ2-2,.,.,TGTGCCAGTAGCGGGGTATTCACCGGGAAGCTGTTTTTT,CASSGVFTGKLFF
TRBV9,TRBJ2-5,.,.,TGTGCCAGCAGCGGGATGGGACTTATCCAAGAGACCCAGTACTTC,CASSGMGLIQETQYF
TRBV7-4,TRBJ1-4,.,.,TGTGCCAGCAGCTACAAGACAGGCCTTAATGAAAAACTGTTTTTT,CASSYKTGLNEKLFF
TRBV5-1,TRBJ2-2,few,TRBD2,TGCGCCAGCAGCTCCGTAGCGGGAGGAGGGACCGGGGAGCTGTTTTTT,CASSSVAGGGTGELFF
TRBV5-1,TRBJ1-2,.,TRBD1,TGCGCCAGCAGCCCGGAGGGGGCAGGGGGTTATGGCTACACCTTC,CASSPEGAGGYGYTF
TRBV6-1,TRBJ1-3,.,TRBD1,TGTGCCAGCAGAAAACAGGGGGGAAACACCATATATTTT,CASRKQGGNTIYF
TRBV7-8,TRBJ2-7,.,.,TGTGCCAGCAGCTTAGAGGGACGGCATTACGAGCAGTACTTC,CASSLEGRHYEQYF
TRBV6-5,TRBJ1-4,few,TRBD1,TGTGCCAGCAGTTACCGATACAGGGGCTGGGGTGAAAAACTGTTTTTT,CASSYRYRGWGEKLFF
TRBV5-1,TRBJ2-2,few,TRBD2,TGCGCCAGCAGCCTTCTAACTAGCGAGCCTCTGGCCGGGGAGCTGTTTTTT,CASSLLTSEPLAGELFF